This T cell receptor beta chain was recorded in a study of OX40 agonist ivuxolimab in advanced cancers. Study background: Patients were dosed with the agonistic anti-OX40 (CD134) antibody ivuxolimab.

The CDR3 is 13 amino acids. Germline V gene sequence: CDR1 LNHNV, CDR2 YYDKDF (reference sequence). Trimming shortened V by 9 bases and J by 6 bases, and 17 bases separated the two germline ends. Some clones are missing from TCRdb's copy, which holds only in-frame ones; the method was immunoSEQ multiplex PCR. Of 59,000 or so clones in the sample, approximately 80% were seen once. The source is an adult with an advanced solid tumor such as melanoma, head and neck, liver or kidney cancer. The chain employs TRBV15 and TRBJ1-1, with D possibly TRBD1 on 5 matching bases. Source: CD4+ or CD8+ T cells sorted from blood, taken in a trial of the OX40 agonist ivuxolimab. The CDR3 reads CATSGPPLPEAFF. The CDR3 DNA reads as TGTGCCACGTCGGGACCCCCCTTGCCTGAAGCTTTCTTT.